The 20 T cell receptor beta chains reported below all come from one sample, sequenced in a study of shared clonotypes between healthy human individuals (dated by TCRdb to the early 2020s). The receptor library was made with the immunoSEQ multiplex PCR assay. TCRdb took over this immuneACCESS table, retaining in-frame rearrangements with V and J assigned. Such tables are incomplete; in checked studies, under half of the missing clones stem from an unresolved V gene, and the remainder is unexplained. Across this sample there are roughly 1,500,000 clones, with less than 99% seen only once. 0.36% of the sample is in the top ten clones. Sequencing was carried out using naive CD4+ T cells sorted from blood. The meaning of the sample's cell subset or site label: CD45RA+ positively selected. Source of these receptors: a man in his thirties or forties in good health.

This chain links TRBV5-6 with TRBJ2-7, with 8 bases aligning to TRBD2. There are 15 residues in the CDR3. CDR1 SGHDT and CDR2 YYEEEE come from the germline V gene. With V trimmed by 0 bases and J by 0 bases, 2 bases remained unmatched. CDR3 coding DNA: TGTGCCAGCAGCTTGGCCGGGACTAGCTCCTACGAGCAGTACTTC. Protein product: CASSLAGTSSYEQYF.

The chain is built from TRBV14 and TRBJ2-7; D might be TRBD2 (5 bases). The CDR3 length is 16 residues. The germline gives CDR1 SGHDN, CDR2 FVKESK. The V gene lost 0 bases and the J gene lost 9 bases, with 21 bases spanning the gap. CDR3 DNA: TGTGCCAGCAGCCAAGAAAGGCGATTAGGGCTAGCCGTGCAGTACTTC. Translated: CASSQERRLGLAVQYF.

As DNA, the CDR3 is TGTGCCAGCAGCTTAGGGCCGGGTCGAACTGAAGCTTTCTTT. This sequence encodes CASSLGPGRTEAFF. The chain couples TRBV11-2 to TRBJ1-1; no firm D call. V was clipped by 1 base and J by 5 bases, with 11 bases between them. Germline V CDR1 and CDR2: SGHAT, FQNNGV. The CDR3 consists of 14 residues.

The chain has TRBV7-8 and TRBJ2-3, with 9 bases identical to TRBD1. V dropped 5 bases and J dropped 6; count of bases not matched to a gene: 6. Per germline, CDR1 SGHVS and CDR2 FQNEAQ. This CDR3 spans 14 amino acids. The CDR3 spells CASSRTGDGDTQYF. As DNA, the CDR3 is TGTGCCAGCAGCCGGACAGGGGATGGGGATACGCAGTATTTT.

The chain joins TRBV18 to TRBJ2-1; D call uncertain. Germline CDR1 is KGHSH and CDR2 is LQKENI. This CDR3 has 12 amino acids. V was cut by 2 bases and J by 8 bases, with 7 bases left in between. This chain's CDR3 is CASSPFGDEQFF. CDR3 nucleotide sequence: TGTGCCAGCTCACCATTTGGCGATGAGCAGTTCTTC. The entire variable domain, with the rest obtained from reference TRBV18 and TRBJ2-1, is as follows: NAGVMQNPRHLVRRRGQEARLRCSPMKGHSHVYWYRQLPEEGLKFMVYLQKENIIDESGMPKERFSAEFPKEGPSILRIQQVVRGDSAAYFCASSPFGDEQFFGPGTRLTVL.

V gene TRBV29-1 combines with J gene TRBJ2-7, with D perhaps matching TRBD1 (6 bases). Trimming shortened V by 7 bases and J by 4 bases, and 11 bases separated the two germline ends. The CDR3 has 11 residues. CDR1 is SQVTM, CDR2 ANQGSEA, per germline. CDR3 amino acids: CSGITGYEQYF. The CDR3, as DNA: TGCAGCGGGATTACAGGGTACGAGCAGTACTTC.

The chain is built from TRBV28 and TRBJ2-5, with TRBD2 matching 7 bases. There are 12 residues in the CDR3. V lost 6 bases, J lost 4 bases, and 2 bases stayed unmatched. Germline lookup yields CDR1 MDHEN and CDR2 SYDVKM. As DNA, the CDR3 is TGTGCCAGCAGGTCGGGAGGAGAGACCCAGTACTTC. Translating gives CASRSGGETQYF.

CDR3 loop: CASRQTGYEQYF. The CDR3 bases are TGCGCCAGCAGGCAGACAGGCTACGAGCAGTACTTC. This chain connects TRBV5-1 to TRBJ2-7, with D maybe TRBD1 (6 bases). Trimming removed 5 bases from V and 3 bases from J, with 9 bases in between. Germline V gives CDR1 SGHRS, CDR2 YFSETQ. The CDR3 has 12 residues.

CDR3: CASSLAGLAGEQYF. The CDR3 DNA is TGTGCCAGCAGCTTAGCAGGACTAGCGGGAGAGCAGTACTTC. The chain links TRBV7-2 to TRBJ2-7; 12 bases map to TRBD2. Trimming removed 0 bases from V and 7 bases from J; junction bases left unmatched: 1. Germline values: CDR1 SGHTA, CDR2 FQGNSA. The CDR3 is 14 amino acids. Drawing the rest from reference TRBV7-2 and TRBJ2-7, the complete variable domain is GAGVSQSPSNKVTEKGKDVELRCDPISGHTALYWYRQSLGQGLEFLIYFQGNSAPDKSGLPSDRFSAERTGGSVSTLTIQRTQQEDSAVYLCASSLAGLAGEQYFGPGTRLTVT.

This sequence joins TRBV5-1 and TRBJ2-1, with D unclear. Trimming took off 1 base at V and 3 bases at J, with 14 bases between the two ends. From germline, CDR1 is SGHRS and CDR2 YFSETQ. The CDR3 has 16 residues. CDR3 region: CASSLQPGDVYNEQFF. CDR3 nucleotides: TGCGCCAGCAGCTTGCAACCAGGAGACGTCTACAATGAGCAGTTCTTC.

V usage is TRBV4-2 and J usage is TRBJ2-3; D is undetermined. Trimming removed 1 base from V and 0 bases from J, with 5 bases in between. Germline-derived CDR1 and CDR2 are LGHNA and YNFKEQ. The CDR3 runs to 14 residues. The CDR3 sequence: CASSQAPSTDTQYF. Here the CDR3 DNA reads TGTGCCAGCAGCCAAGCACCTAGCACAGATACGCAGTATTTT.

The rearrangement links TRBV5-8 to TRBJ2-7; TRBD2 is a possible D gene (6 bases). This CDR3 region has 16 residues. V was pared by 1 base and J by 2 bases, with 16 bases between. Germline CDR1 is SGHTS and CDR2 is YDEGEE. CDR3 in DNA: TGTGCCAGCAGCTTGTGGGGTAGCGGCGGGCCCTACGAGCAGTACTTC. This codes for CASSLWGSGGPYEQYF.

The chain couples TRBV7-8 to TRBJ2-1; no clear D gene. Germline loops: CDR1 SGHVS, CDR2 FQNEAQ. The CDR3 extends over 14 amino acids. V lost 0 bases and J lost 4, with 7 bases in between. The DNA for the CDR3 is TGTGCCAGCAGCTTAGCGAGTAGTTACAATGAGCAGTTCTTC. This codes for CASSLASSYNEQFF.

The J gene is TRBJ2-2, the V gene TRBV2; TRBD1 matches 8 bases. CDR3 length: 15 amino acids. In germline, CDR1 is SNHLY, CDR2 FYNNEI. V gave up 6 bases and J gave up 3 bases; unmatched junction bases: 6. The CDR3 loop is CASRAGGTYTGELFF. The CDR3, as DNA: TGTGCCAGCAGGGCAGGGGGCACCTACACCGGGGAGCTGTTTTTT.

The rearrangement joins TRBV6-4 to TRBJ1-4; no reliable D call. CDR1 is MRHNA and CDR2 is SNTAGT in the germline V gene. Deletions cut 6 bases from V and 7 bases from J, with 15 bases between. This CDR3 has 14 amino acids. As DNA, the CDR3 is TGTGCCAGCAGAGCGGACCCGGCGGCTGAAAAACTGTTTTTT. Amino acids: CASRADPAAEKLFF.

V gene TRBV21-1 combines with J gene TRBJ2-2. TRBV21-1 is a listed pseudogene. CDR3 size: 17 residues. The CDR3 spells CASFSPTPGPLTGELFF. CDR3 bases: TGTGCCAGCTTCTCTCCAACCCCGGGACCCCTCACCGGGGAGCTGTTTTTT.

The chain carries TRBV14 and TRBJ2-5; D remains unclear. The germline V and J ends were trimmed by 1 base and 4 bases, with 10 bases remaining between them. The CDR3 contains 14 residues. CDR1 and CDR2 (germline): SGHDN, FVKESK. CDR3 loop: CASSQVGGLETQYF. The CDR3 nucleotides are TGTGCCAGCAGCCAAGTAGGTGGTTTAGAGACCCAGTACTTC.

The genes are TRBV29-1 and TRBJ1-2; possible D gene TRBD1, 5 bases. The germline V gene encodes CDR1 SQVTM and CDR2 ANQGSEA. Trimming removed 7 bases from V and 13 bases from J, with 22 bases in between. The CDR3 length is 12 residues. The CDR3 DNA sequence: TGCAGCGCCTCTGAGCAGGGTAGAGGGCTCACCTTC. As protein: CSASEQGRGLTF.

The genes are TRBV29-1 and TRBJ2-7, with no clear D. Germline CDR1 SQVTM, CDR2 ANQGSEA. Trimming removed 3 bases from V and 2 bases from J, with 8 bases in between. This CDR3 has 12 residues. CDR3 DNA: TGCAGCGTTGAGTCTTACCCCTACGAGCAGTACTTC. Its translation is CSVESYPYEQYF.

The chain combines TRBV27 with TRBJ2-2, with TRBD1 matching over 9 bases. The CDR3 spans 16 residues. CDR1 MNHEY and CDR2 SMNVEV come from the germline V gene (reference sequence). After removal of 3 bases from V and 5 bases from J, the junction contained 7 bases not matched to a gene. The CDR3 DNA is TGTGCCAGCAGTTTCCTAGGACAGGGGAGGACCGGGGAGCTGTTTTTT. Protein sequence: CASSFLGQGRTGELFF.